By frequency in the sample, the clone carrying this T cell receptor (beta chain) is medium-sized. These data belong to a study of low-dose radiotherapy and immunotherapy resistance in tumors. Study details: Daily oral aspirin at 300 mg began on cycle 1 day 1 and lasted four cycles.

Time point here: before trial treatment. Per the germline V gene, CDR1 is SGHNT and CDR2 is YENEEA. This CDR3 contains 15 residues. V lost 5 bases and J lost 13, with 23 bases in between. cDNA synthesis used a TRAV/TRBV-specific primer set for both chains. A roughly 20-cycle PCR with a constant-region primer and V-primer adapter amplified TCRs. One entry per CDR3 protein, called by TCRdb with MiXCR from the reads. The sample includes some 57,000 distinct CDR3 sequences, around 27% of them seen just once. The specimen was PBMCs, collected before treatment. V and J are TRBV11-3 and TRBJ2-2; the D gene is possibly TRBD2 (7 bases). The clonotype originates from a male donor with prostate cancer. CDR3 amino acids: CASSAGGREYGPLFF. The CDR3 DNA reads as TGTGCCAGCAGCGCCGGGGGGCGTGAGTACGGCCCGCTGTTTTTT.